The rows below give T cell receptor beta chains drawn from one sample of a study of blood T cell repertoires in COVID-19. Assay: immunoSEQ multiplex PCR; the TCRdb copy retains only in-frame clones and omits some. The top ten clones hold around 16% of a sample with 95,000 to 150,000 clones, around 80% of them seen once. What was sequenced was peripheral blood. The receptor source for this set is a man in his sixties with active or convalescent COVID-19. The CDR3 runs from the conserved cysteine through the conserved F or W. D genes are given only for firm matches. The size field is filled for only some rows; it gives once, few, many or a size class.

TRBD1	TRBV7-9	TRBJ1-6	NA	TGTGCCAGCAGTTTCTCGACAGGGATGAATTCACCCCTCCACTTT	CASSFSTGMNSPLHF
TRBD1	TRBV6-5	TRBJ1-5	NA	TGTGCCAGCAGTACTAGACAGGGGCCCCTAGGGCCCCAGCATTTT	CASSTRQGPLGPQHF
TRBD1	TRBV18	TRBJ1-1	NA	TGTGCCAGCTCACCATTCGAACAGGGGTACACTGAAGCTTTCTTT	CASSPFEQGYTEAFF
NA	TRBV10-3	TRBJ2-7	few	TGTGCCATCAGTGGGGGTCGGGGCTACGAGCAGTACTTC	CAISGGRGYEQYF
NA	TRBV25-1	TRBJ1-3	NA	TGTGCCAGCAGTGAATGGGGGGGGGTCAGCTCTGGAAACACCATATATTTT	CASSEWGGVSSGNTIYF
TRBD1	TRBV29-1	TRBJ2-2	NA	TGCAGCGCTAGAGACAGGGGTTCCACCGGGGAGCTGTTTTTT	CSARDRGSTGELFF
NA	TRBV5-1	TRBJ2-5	once	TGCGCCAGCAGCCTACAAGAGACCCAGTACTTC	CASSLQETQYF
NA	TRBV6-4	TRBJ2-7	few	TGTGCCAGCAGTGACCCCCAGGGGGGTAAATCCTACGAGCAGTACTTC	CASSDPQGGKSYEQYF
TRBD2	TRBV5-1	TRBJ2-1	NA	TGCGCCAGCAGCCCCATAGCGGGAGCCGAGATTGAGCAGTTCTTC	CASSPIAGAEIEQFF
TRBD2	TRBV5-6	TRBJ2-4	few	TGTGCCAGCAGCTTGGAGGGACTAGCGGGAGGGCAATACATTCAGTACTTC	CASSLEGLAGGQYIQYF
NA	TRBV29-1	TRBJ2-7	NA	TGCAGCGTTGTAAGGACAGCTGGATACGAGCAGTACTTC	CSVVRTAGYEQYF
TRBD2	TRBV18	TRBJ2-3	NA	TGTGCCAGCTCACCTACCCTAGCGGGACTGCCAGATACGCAGTATTTT	CASSPTLAGLPDTQYF
NA	TRBV20-1	TRBJ1-1	NA	TGCAGTGCTAGCGGGGGACTTTTCGCTTTCTTT	CSASGGLFAFF
NA	TRBV5-6	TRBJ2-7	once	TGTGCCAGCAGCTCTAATAGCGCGTACGAGCAGTACTTC	CASSSNSAYEQYF
NA	TRBV2	TRBJ2-7	NA	TGTGCCAGCAGTGAACGGTACGAGCAGTACTTC	CASSERYEQYF
NA	TRBV6-5	TRBJ1-1	NA	TGTGCCAGCAGAAAACAGCTGAACACTGAAGCTTTCTTT	CASRKQLNTEAFF
NA	TRBV2	TRBJ2-5	NA	TGTGCCAGCAGTGCACAGCTCCAAGAGACCCAGTACTTC	CASSAQLQETQYF
TRBD1	TRBV7-2	TRBJ2-7	NA	TGTGCCAGCAGCTTAGACACGGGACAGGGGGCCTACGAGCAGTACTTC	CASSLDTGQGAYEQYF
NA	TRBV5-1	TRBJ1-4	few	TGCGCCAGCAGCTTGGACCCGCGACAGGCGAATGAAAAACTGTTTTTT	CASSLDPRQANEKLFF
TRBD2	TRBV27	TRBJ2-7	few	TGTGCCAGCAGCTTCTCAGCCAGCGGGAGGGCCGAGCAGTACTTC	CASSFSASGRAEQYF
TRBD1	TRBV7-2	TRBJ1-5	few	TGTGCCAGCAGCTTGACCTACAGGACAGGAGTCAATCAGCCCCAGCATTTT	CASSLTYRTGVNQPQHF
NA	TRBV5-1	TRBJ2-7	NA	TGCGCCAGCAGCTTGGGACAAAATTCCTACGAGCAGTACTTC	CASSLGQNSYEQYF
NA	TRBV11-2	TRBJ2-1	NA	TGTGCCAGCAGCCGAGCCGGGACTGGAGATGAGCAGTTCTTC	CASSRAGTGDEQFF